Below, 29 T cell receptor beta chains from the same sample are listed, as sequenced in a study of vaccination effects on CD4 cells after COVID-19. Sequenced by immunoSEQ multiplex PCR; TCRdb stores in-frame clones only, minus some. Of fewer than 55,000 clones in the sample, around 80% are singletons; the top ten hold 3% to 4.5%. CD4+ T cell isolation took place after 10 days of culture. Convalescent patients had PCR-confirmed SARS-CoV-2 infection between March and December 2020. BNT162b2 vaccine or mRNA-1273 vaccine was given to participants in two doses. Which antigens these TCRs recognize remains unknown. The source material was CD4+ T cells from PBMCs cultured without peptide, sampled after COVID-19 vaccination. The receptors originated from a human donor who had a prior SARS-CoV-2 infection.

The CDR3 here is CASSELLAAGTDTQYF. The CDR3 DNA is TGTGCCAGCAGTGAATTGTTGGCAGCCGGCACAGATACGCAGTATTTT. The V gene is TRBV2, the J gene TRBJ2-3; D gene unclear. This CDR3 contains 16 residues. Trimming left V 2 bases short and J 1 base short, with 13 bases between. Germline V gene lookup returns CDR1 SNHLY and CDR2 FYNNEI. Supplemented by reference TRBV2 and TRBJ2-3, the full variable domain reads EPEVTQTPSHQVTQMGQEVILRCVPISNHLYFYWYRQILGQKVEFLVSFYNNEISEKSEIFDDQFSVERPDGSNFTLKIRSTKLEDSAMYFCASSELLAAGTDTQYFGPGTRLTVL.

Only one count was recorded for this clone. This chain uses TRBV10-2 with TRBJ2-3, with D possibly matching TRBD2 (6 bases). The CDR3 consists of 12 residues. Trimming took off 5 bases at V and 6 bases at J, with 9 bases between the two ends. Germline V lookup: CDR1 WSHSY, CDR2 SAAADI. In DNA form, the CDR3 reads TGCGCCAGCAGTCGGGGACTCGATACGCAGTATTTT. It codes for CASSRGLDTQYF.

This clone was observed a few times. CDR3 DNA sequence: TGTGCCAGCAGCGAGCGCGGGCCGACCTACAATGAGCAGTTCTTC. Translated, it gives CASSERGPTYNEQFF. The gene calls are TRBV9 and TRBJ2-1; D might be TRBD2 (5 bases). CDR1 is SGDLS and CDR2 is YYNGEE in the germline V gene. Trimming pared 3 bases from V and 2 bases from J, leaving 12 bases between. The CDR3 is 15 amino acids.

The chain joins TRBV18 to TRBJ2-2; a weak D match, TRBD1 (5 bases). Trimming left V 1 base short and J 2 bases short, with 11 bases between. The CDR3 totals 16 residues. Germline CDR1 and CDR2: KGHSH and LQKENI. The CDR3 loop reads CASSPQPQGNTGELFF. The CDR3 DNA sequence: TGTGCCAGCTCACCACAACCTCAGGGTAACACCGGGGAGCTGTTTTTT.

The sample holds one count of this clone. The J gene is TRBJ1-6, the V gene TRBV6-4; perhaps TRBD1 as D (5 bases). The ends were cut back, 6 bases at V and 0 bases at J, with 9 bases in the middle. Looked up from germline, CDR1 is MRHNA and CDR2 is SNTAGT. The CDR3 runs to 15 residues. CDR3 in DNA: TGTGCCAGCAGAGCAGGGAGCTCCTATAATTCACCCCTCCACTTT. Protein product: CASRAGSSYNSPLHF.

The chain recombines TRBV30 with TRBJ2-5; D is unresolved. This CDR3 has 11 residues. Trimming shortened V by 3 bases and J by 9 bases, and 11 bases separated the two germline ends. Germline-derived CDR1 and CDR2 are GTSNPN and SVGIG (reference sequence). CDR3: CAWSPVPAQYF. In DNA, the CDR3 is TGTGCCTGGAGCCCCGTACCGGCCCAGTACTTC.

The rearrangement links TRBV30 to TRBJ1-1; D is perhaps TRBD1 (5 bases). CDR1 GTSNPN and CDR2 SVGIG come from the germline V gene (reference sequence). Deletions cut 8 bases from V and 4 bases from J, with 14 bases between. The CDR3 totals 12 residues. The CDR3 coding sequence is TGTGCCGGACACCGGGCCTCCACTGAAGCTTTCTTT. Encoded protein: CAGHRASTEAFF.

The V gene is TRBV7-6, the J gene TRBJ1-2, with a tentative D call TRBD1 (5 bases). Deletions cut 5 bases from V and 3 bases from J, with 16 bases between. Germline CDR1 reads SGHVS; CDR2 reads FNYEAQ. CDR3 length: 15 residues. The CDR3 here is CASSDWRRGDYGYTF. The CDR3 DNA reads TGTGCCAGCAGCGATTGGAGGCGAGGGGACTATGGCTACACCTTC.

V and J are TRBV4-1 and TRBJ1-6, with a possible D match to TRBD1 (5 bases). This CDR3 has 13 residues. Germline assignment: CDR1 MGHRA and CDR2 YSYEKL. Deletions cut 0 bases from V and 18 bases from J, with 15 bases between. CDR3 loop: CASSQDLGRRGHF. The CDR3, as DNA: TGCGCCAGCAGCCAAGATCTCGGGAGAAGGGGCCACTTT.

The chain combines TRBV29-1 with TRBJ1-1; the D gene is possibly TRBD1 (6 bases). From germline, CDR1 is SQVTM and CDR2 ANQGSEA. The CDR3 consists of 14 residues. The V gene lost 3 bases and the J gene lost 4 bases, with 15 bases spanning the gap. In DNA, the CDR3 is TGCAGCGTTGACTCAGGGGCGGGGGCCACTGAAGCTTTCTTT. Its translation is CSVDSGAGATEAFF.

The V and J genes are TRBV7-2 and TRBJ1-2, with TRBD1 matching over 12 bases. V shed 4 bases, J shed 2 bases, and the junction held 11 bases outside the gene matches. CDR1 is SGHTA and CDR2 is FQGNSA in the germline V gene. The CDR3 contains 18 residues. Written as DNA, the CDR3 is TGTGCCAGCAGCTCCAAACGGGACAGGGGGCATCTGAACTATGGCTACACCTTC. It yields the protein CASSSKRDRGHLNYGYTF. The variable domain in full, with the rest retrieved from reference TRBV7-2 and TRBJ1-2, is GAGVSQSPSNKVTEKGKDVELRCDPISGHTALYWYRQSLGQGLEFLIYFQGNSAPDKSGLPSDRFSAERTGGSVSTLTIQRTQQEDSAVYLCASSSKRDRGHLNYGYTFGSGTRLTVV.

The genes are TRBV2 and TRBJ1-5; maybe TRBD1 (5 bases). V was trimmed by 6 bases and J by 1 base, leaving 13 bases between them. The CDR3 contains 15 residues. Germline assignment: CDR1 SNHLY and CDR2 FYNNEI. CDR3 sequence: CASSGLTGSNQPQHF. DNA of the CDR3: TGTGCCAGCAGCGGACTAACAGGAAGCAATCAGCCCCAGCATTTT.

V usage is TRBV4-1 and J usage is TRBJ1-6, with 7 bases aligning to TRBD1. The CDR3 is made up of 17 amino acids. Germline values: CDR1 MGHRA, CDR2 YSYEKL. Trimming removed 3 bases from V and 10 bases from J; junction bases left unmatched: 15. CDR3 nucleotides: TGCGCCAGCAGCCATATTCTCACCGGGACAGTGGACTCACCCCTCCACTTT. As protein: CASSHILTGTVDSPLHF.

This chain joins TRBV6-2 or TRBV6-3 and TRBJ2-6; no firm D call. Per the germline V gene, CDR1 is MNHEY and CDR2 is SVGEGT. V lost 2 bases and J lost 0, with 5 bases in between. CDR3 size: 15 residues. CDR3 sequence: CASSYEPSGANVLTF. CDR3 nucleotide sequence: TGTGCCAGCAGTTACGAACCCTCTGGGGCCAACGTCCTGACTTTC.

The chain joins TRBV5-1 to TRBJ1-3, with a possible D match to TRBD1 (6 bases). Trimming took off 0 bases at V and 1 base at J, with 11 bases between the two ends. The CDR3 consists of 16 residues. Germline lookup yields CDR1 SGHRS and CDR2 YFSETQ. The CDR3 spells CASSLGYRASGNTIYF. CDR3 in DNA: TGCGCCAGCAGCTTGGGGTACAGGGCATCTGGAAACACCATATATTTT.

This clone was found a few times. This chain connects TRBV5-5 to TRBJ1-1; D call uncertain. The CDR3 is 13 amino acids. Trimming left V 6 bases short and J 11 bases short, with 20 bases between. The germline V gene encodes CDR1 SGHKS and CDR2 YYEKEE (reference sequence). As DNA, the CDR3 is TGTGCCAGCATCCTATGCTGGGTAGTGACGGCTTTCTTT. Amino acids: CASILCWVVTAFF.

The CDR3 here is CASSSYSGNTIYF. In DNA, the CDR3 is TGTGCCAGCAGTTCGTACTCTGGAAACACCATATATTTT. The genes are TRBV7-3 and TRBJ1-3; D unresolved. The CDR3 extends over 13 amino acids. Trimming took off 6 bases at V and 0 bases at J, with 6 bases between the two ends. The germline gives CDR1 SGHTA, CDR2 FQGTGA.

The chain has TRBV2 and TRBJ2-3, with 7 bases matching TRBD1. The V segment lost 4 bases and the J segment 5 bases; nucleotides outside the gene matches: 9. Germline values: CDR1 SNHLY, CDR2 FYNNEI. CDR3 length equals 15 residues. The CDR3 DNA is TGTGCCAGCAGTGGGGCAGGGGGTTATGGAGATACGCAGTATTTT. Protein sequence: CASSGAGGYGDTQYF.

This clone was seen a few times. This chain uses TRBV5-1 with TRBJ1-6; 8 positions agree with TRBD1. Germline values: CDR1 SGHRS, CDR2 YFSETQ. This CDR3 is built from 13 residues. The V gene end was trimmed by 4 bases and the J gene end by 6 bases; junction bases not matched to a gene: 0. The CDR3 loop reads CASSTGGNSPLHF. The DNA for the CDR3 is TGCGCCAGCAGCACAGGGGGTAATTCACCCCTCCACTTT.

The rearrangement joins TRBV21-1 to TRBJ1-1. TRBV21-1 is annotated as a pseudogene. The CDR3 is made up of 19 amino acids. The CDR3 coding sequence is TGTGCCAGCAGCAAAGCGGTTGGGGGGTTAGGATCATTGGAAAGTGAAGCTTTCTTT. It specifies CASSKAVGGLGSLESEAFF.

The V gene is TRBV27, the J gene TRBJ2-3, with 8 bases lining up with TRBD2. The CDR3 contains 15 residues. Germline CDR1 MNHEY, CDR2 SMNVEV (reference sequence). With 11 bases clipped from V and 0 bases from J, the junction kept 10 bases outside the gene matches. DNA for the CDR3: TGTGCCCTCAGCCTGGGACTAGGGAGCACAGATACGCAGTATTTT. As protein: CALSLGLGSTDTQYF.

The V and J genes are TRBV9 and TRBJ2-1; 10 nucleotides match TRBD2. This CDR3 has 18 residues. Germline V gene lookup returns CDR1 SGDLS and CDR2 YYNGEE. The ends lost 1 base at V and 4 bases at J; junction bases unmatched: 11. The chain's CDR3 is CASSVSSLAGEPYNEQFF. The CDR3 nucleotides are TGTGCCAGCAGCGTATCGTCCCTAGCGGGAGAACCTTACAATGAGCAGTTCTTC.

This clone has more than one count but fewer than ten. This chain links TRBV18 with TRBJ1-2, with D hard to call. The CDR3 is 14 amino acids. The V gene lost 1 base and the J gene lost 7 bases, with 13 bases spanning the gap. Germline CDR1 KGHSH, CDR2 LQKENI. The CDR3 is CASSPLGGSRGYTF. The CDR3 DNA sequence: TGTGCCAGCTCACCACTGGGAGGGAGCCGTGGCTACACCTTC.

This sequence joins TRBV27 and TRBJ2-5; 11 positions agree with TRBD1. The germline gives CDR1 MNHEY, CDR2 SMNVEV (reference sequence). CDR3 length: 16 amino acids. V was clipped by 6 bases and J by 3 bases; unmatched bases: 9. CDR3 bases: TGTGCCAGCAGCCCCGCCGGGACAGGGGGAGAAGAGACCCAGTACTTC. It yields the protein CASSPAGTGGEETQYF.

The V gene is TRBV28, the J gene TRBJ2-7; 9 bases line up with TRBD1. V was clipped by 9 bases and J by 9 bases; unmatched bases: 15. Germline-derived CDR1 and CDR2 are MDHEN and SYDVKM. The CDR3 is made up of 14 amino acids. The CDR3 loop is CASTPGTGLLGQYF. In nucleotides, the CDR3 is TGTGCCAGTACCCCCGGGACAGGGCTTCTCGGGCAGTACTTC. The full variable domain, with the rest looked up from reference TRBV28 and TRBJ2-7, is DVKVTQSSRYLVKRTGEKVFLECVQDMDHENMFWYRQDPGLGLRLIYFSYDVKMKEKGDIPEGYSVSREKKERFSLILESASTNQTSMYLCASTPGTGLLGQYFGPGTRLTVT.

The J gene is TRBJ1-5, the V gene TRBV30; 10 nucleotides align to TRBD1. This CDR3 is 15 amino acids long. The germline V gene encodes CDR1 GTSNPN and CDR2 SVGIG (reference sequence). J gave up 6 bases and V 4 bases, and 9 bases lay outside the gene matches. CDR3 nucleotide sequence: TGTGCCTGGACCGGACAGGGGGGAGGGGCTCAGCCCCAGCATTTT. This gives the protein CAWTGQGGGAQPQHF.

The gene calls are TRBV13 and TRBJ2-1; D is unresolved. The CDR3 is 15 residues long. Trimming took 4 bases from V and 1 from J, leaving 11 bases between them. The germline V gene encodes CDR1 PRHDT and CDR2 FYEKMQ (reference sequence). This CDR3 is CASSSRLGSYNEQFF. The CDR3 DNA reads TGTGCCAGCAGCTCCCGCCTCGGTTCCTACAATGAGCAGTTCTTC.

This chain uses TRBV20-1 with TRBJ2-1; D not certain. Trimming left V 2 bases short and J 4 bases short, with 3 bases between. The CDR3 contains 11 residues. The germline V gene encodes CDR1 DFQATT and CDR2 SNEGSKA (reference sequence). This chain's CDR3 is CSARKYNEQFF. In nucleotides, the CDR3 is TGCAGTGCTAGAAAGTACAATGAGCAGTTCTTC.

V is TRBV27 and J is TRBJ1-1, with TRBD1 as a possible D gene (6 bases). Germline-derived CDR1 and CDR2 are MNHEY and SMNVEV (reference sequence). Trimming cost V 4 bases and J 3 bases, with 15 bases left between them. This CDR3 region has 15 residues. The CDR3 sequence: CASSWGANRDTEAFF. The CDR3, as DNA: TGTGCCAGCAGTTGGGGGGCCAACAGGGACACTGAAGCTTTCTTT.